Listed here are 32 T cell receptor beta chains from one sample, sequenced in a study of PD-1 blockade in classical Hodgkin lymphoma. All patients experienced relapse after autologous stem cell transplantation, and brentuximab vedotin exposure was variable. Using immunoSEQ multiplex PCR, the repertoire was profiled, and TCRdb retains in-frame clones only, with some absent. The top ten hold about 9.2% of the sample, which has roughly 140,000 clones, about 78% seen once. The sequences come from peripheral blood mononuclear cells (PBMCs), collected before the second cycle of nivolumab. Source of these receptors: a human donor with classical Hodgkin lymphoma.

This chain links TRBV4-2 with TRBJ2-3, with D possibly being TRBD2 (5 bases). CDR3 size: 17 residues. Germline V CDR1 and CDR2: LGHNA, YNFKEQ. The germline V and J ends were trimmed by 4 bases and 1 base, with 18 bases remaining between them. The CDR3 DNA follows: TGTGCCAGCAGCCCCACGAACCCGGGGTTTGGCACAGATACGCAGTATTTT. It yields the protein CASSPTNPGFGTDTQYF.

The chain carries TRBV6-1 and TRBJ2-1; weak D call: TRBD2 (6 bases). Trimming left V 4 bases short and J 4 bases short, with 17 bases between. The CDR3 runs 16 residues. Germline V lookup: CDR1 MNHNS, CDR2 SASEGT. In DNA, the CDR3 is TGTGCCAGCAGTGCGCCGACTAGAAACTTATACAATGAGCAGTTCTTC. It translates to CASSAPTRNLYNEQFF.

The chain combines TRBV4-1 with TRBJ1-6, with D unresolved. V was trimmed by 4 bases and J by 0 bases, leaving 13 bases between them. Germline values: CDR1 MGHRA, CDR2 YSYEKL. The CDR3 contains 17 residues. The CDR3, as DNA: TGCGCCAGCAGCCCAGACATGGAAAGCTCCTATAATTCACCCCTCCACTTT. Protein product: CASSPDMESSYNSPLHF.

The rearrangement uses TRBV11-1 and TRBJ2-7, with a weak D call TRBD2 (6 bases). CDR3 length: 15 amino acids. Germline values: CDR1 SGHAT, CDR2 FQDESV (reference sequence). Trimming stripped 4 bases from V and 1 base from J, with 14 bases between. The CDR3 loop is CASSSLVGGSYEQYF. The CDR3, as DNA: TGTGCCAGCAGCTCCCTCGTGGGAGGTTCCTACGAGCAGTACTTC.

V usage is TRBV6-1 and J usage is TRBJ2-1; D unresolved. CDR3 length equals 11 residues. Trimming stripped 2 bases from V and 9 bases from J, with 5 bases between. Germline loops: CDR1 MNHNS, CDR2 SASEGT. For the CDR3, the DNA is TGTGCCAGCAGTGAATCTCTTGAGCAGTTCTTC. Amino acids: CASSESLEQFF.

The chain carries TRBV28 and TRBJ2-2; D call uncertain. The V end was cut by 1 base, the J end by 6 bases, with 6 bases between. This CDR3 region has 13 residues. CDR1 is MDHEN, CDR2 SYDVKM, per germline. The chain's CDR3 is CASSLSRAGELFF. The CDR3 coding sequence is TGTGCCAGCAGTTTATCCCGGGCCGGGGAGCTGTTTTTT. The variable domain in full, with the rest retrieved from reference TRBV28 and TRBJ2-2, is DVKVTQSSRYLVKRTGEKVFLECVQDMDHENMFWYRQDPGLGLRLIYFSYDVKMKEKGDIPEGYSVSREKKERFSLILESASTNQTSMYLCASSLSRAGELFFGEGSRLTVL.

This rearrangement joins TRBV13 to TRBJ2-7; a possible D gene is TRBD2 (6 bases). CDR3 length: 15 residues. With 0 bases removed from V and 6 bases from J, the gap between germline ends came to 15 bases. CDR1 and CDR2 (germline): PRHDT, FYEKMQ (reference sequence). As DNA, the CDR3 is TGTGCCAGCAGCTTAGGCCGTGGGAGGTTTCGCGAGCAGTACTTC. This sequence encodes CASSLGRGRFREQYF.

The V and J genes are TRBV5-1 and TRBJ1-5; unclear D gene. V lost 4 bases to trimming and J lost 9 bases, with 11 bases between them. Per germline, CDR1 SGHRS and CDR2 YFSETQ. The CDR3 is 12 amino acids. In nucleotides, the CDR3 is TGCGCCAGCAGCACGGACGGTGGGCCCCAGCATTTT. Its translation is CASSTDGGPQHF. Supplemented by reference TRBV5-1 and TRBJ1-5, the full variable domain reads KAGVTQTPRYLIKTRGQQVTLSCSPISGHRSVSWYQQTPGQGLQFLFEYFSETQRNKGNFPGRFSGRQFSNSRSEMNVSTLELGDSALYLCASSTDGGPQHFGDGTRLSIL.

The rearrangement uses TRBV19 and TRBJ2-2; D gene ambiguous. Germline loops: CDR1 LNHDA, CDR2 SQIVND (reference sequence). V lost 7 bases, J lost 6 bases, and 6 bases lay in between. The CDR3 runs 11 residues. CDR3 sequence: CASTTAGELFF. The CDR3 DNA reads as TGTGCCAGTACTACCGCCGGGGAGCTGTTTTTT.

CDR3: CASSSEPLRAKQYF. CDR3 bases: TGTGCCAGTAGCTCAGAGCCCCTTCGTGCCAAGCAGTACTTC. This chain connects TRBV19 to TRBJ2-7; no clear D. The CDR3 runs to 14 residues. V gave up 6 bases and J gave up 8 bases, with 20 bases separating them. Germline V gives CDR1 LNHDA, CDR2 SQIVND (reference sequence).

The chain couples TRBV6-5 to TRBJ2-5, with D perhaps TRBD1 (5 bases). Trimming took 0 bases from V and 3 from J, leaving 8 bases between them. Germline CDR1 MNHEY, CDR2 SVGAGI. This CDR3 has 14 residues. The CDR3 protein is CASSYSDTKETQYF. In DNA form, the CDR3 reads TGTGCCAGCAGTTACTCGGACACCAAAGAGACCCAGTACTTC.

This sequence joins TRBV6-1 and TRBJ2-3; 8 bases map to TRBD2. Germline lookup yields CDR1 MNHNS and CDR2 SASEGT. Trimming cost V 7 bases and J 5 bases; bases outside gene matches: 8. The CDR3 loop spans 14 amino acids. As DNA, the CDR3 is TGTGCCAGCACCCCAGCGGGAGCAAGAGATACGCAGTATTTT. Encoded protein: CASTPAGARDTQYF.

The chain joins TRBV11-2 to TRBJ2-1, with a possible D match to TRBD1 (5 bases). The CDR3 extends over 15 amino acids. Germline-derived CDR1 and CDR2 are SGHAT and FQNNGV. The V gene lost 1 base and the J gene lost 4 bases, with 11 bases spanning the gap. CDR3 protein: CASSLAGHLYNEQFF. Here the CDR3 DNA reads TGTGCCAGCAGCTTAGCAGGACACTTATACAATGAGCAGTTCTTC.

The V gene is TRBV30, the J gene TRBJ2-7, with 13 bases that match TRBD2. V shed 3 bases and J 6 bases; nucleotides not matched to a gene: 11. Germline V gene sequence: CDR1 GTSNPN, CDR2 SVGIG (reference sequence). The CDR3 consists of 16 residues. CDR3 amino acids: CAWRQPGLAGRAEQYF. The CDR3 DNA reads TGTGCCTGGAGACAACCGGGACTAGCGGGAAGGGCCGAGCAGTACTTC.

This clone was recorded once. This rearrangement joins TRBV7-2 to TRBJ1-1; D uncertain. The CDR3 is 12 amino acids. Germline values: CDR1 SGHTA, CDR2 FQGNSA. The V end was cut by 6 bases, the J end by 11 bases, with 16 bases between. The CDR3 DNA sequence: TGTGCCAGCAGTACGAATCAAGGAAGGGCTTTCTTT. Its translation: CASSTNQGRAFF. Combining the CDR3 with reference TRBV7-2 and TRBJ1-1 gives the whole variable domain GAGVSQSPSNKVTEKGKDVELRCDPISGHTALYWYRQSLGQGLEFLIYFQGNSAPDKSGLPSDRFSAERTGGSVSTLTIQRTQQEDSAVYLCASSTNQGRAFFGQGTRLTVV.

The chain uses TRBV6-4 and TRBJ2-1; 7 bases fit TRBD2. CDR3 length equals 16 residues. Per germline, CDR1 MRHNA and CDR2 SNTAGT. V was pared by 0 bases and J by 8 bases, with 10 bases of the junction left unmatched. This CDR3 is CASSDSFARGVDEQFF. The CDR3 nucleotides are TGTGCCAGCAGTGACTCGTTCGCTCGGGGGGTCGATGAGCAGTTCTTC.

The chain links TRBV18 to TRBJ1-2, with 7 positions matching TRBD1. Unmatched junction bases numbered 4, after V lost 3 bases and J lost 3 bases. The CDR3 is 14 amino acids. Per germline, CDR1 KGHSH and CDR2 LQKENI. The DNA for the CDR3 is TGTGCCAGCTCACCTCCGGACAGGTACTATGGCTACACCTTC. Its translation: CASSPPDRYYGYTF.

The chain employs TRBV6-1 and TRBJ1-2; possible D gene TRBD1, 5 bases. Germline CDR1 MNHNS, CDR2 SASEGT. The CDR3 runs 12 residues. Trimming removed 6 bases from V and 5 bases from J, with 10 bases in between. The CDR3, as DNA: TGTGCCAGCAGCAACAGGATTTATGGCTACACCTTC. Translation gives CASSNRIYGYTF.

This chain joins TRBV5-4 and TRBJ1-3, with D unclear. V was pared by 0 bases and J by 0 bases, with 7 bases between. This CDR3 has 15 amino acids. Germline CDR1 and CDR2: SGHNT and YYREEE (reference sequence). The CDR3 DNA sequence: TGTGCCAGCAGCTTGGGGGGAAACTCTGGAAACACCATATATTTT. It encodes CASSLGGNSGNTIYF.

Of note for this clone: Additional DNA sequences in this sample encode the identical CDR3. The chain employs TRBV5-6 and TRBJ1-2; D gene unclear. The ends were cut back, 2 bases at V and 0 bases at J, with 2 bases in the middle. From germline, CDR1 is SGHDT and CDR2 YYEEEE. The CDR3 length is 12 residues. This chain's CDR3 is CASSLTNYGYTF. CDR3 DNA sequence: TGTGCCAGCAGCTTAACTAACTATGGCTACACCTTC.

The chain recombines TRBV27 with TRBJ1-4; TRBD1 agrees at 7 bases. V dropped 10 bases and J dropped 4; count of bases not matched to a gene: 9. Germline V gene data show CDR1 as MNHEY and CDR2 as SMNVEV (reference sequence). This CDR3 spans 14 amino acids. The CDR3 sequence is CATTRQGGNEKLFF. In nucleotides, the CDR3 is TGTGCCACCACCCGACAGGGTGGTAATGAAAAACTGTTTTTT.

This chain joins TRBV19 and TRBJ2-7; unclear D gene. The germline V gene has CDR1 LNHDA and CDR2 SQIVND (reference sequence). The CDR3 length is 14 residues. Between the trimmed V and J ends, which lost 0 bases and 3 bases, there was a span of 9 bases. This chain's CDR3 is CASSIDLDGYEQYF. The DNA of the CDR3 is TGTGCCAGTAGTATAGATCTGGACGGCTACGAGCAGTACTTC.

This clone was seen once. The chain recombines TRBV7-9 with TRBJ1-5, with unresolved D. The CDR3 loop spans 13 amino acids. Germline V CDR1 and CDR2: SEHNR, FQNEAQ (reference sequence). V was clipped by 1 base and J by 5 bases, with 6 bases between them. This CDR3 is CASSLEEDQPQHF. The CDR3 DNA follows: TGTGCCAGCAGCTTAGAGGAAGATCAGCCCCAGCATTTT.

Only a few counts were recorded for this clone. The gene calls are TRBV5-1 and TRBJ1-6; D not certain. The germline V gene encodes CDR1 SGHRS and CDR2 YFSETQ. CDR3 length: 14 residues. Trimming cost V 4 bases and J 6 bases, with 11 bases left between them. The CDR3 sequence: CASSLGDINSPLHF. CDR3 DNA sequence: TGCGCCAGCAGCCTCGGGGATATTAATTCACCCCTCCACTTT.

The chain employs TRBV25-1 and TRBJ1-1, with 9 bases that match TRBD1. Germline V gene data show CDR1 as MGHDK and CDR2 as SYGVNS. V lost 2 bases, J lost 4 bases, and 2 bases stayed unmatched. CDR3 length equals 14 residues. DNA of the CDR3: TGTGCCAGCAGTGAAGACAGGGGGGCCACTGAAGCTTTCTTT. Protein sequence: CASSEDRGATEAFF.

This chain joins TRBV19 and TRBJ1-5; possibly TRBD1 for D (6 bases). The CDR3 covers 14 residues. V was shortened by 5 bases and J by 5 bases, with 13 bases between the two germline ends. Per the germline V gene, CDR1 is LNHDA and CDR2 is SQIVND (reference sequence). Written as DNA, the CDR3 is TGTGCCAGTAGTGTCAGGGGCGCTGATCAGCCCCAGCATTTT. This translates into CASSVRGADQPQHF.

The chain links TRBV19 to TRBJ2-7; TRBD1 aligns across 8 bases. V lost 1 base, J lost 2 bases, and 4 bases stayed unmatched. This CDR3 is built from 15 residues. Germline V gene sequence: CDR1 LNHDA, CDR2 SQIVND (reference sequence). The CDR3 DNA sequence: TGTGCCAGTAGTATAGGTACAGGGGGTCCCTACGAGCAGTACTTC. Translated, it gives CASSIGTGGPYEQYF.

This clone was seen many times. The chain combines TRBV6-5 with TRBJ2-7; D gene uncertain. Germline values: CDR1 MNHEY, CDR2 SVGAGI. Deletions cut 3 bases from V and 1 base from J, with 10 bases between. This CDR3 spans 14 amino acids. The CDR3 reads CASSYTAMSYEQYF. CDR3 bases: TGTGCCAGCAGTTATACAGCTATGTCCTACGAGCAGTACTTC.

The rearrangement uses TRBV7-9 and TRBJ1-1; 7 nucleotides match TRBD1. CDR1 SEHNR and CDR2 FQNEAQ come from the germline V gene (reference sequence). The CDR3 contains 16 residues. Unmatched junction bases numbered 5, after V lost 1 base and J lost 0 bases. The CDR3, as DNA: TGTGCCAGCAGCTTAGATGGGACAGCGTTGAACACTGAAGCTTTCTTT. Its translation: CASSLDGTALNTEAFF.

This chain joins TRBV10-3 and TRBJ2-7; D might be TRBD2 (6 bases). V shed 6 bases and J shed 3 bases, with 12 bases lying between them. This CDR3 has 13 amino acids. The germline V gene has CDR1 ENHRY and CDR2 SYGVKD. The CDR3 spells CAIRGTAGYEQYF. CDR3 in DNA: TGTGCCATCAGGGGGACTGCCGGCTACGAGCAGTACTTC.

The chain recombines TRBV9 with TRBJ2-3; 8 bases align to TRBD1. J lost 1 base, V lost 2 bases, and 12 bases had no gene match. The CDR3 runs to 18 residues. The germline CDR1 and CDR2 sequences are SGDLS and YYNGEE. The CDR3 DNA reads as TGTGCCAGCAGCGTCTGGCCGGACAGGGAGGTTGGCACAGATACGCAGTATTTT. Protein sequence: CASSVWPDREVGTDTQYF.

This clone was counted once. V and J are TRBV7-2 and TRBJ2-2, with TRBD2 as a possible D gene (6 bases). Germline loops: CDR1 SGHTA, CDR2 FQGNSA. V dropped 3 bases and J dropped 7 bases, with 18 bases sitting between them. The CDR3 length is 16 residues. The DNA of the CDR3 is TGTGCCAGCAGCTTCCGCCAGGCCACCGGGGGCGGGGAGCTGTTTTTT. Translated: CASSFRQATGGGELFF.